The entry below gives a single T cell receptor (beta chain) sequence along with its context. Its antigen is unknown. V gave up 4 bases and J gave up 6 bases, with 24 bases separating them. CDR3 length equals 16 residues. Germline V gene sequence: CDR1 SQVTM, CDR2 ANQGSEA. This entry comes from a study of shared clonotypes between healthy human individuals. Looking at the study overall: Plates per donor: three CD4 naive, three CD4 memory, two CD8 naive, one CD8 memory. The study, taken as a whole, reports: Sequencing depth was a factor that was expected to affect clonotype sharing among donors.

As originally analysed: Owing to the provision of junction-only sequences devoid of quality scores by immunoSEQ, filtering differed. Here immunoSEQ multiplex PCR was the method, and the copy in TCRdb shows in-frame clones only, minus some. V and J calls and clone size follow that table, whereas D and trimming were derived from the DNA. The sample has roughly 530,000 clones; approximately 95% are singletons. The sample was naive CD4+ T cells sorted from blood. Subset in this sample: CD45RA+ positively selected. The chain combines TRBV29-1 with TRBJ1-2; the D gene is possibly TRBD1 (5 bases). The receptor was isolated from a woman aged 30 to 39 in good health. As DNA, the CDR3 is TGCAGCGTTGTTCGTAGAGACAGTTATTCGGGGGATGGCTACACCTTC. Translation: CSVVRRDSYSGDGYTF.